The clone carrying this TCR beta chain was recorded at least ten times. Read data end 3 residues before the CDR3 end; the end is taken from the germline J gene. The V end lost 7 bases, the J end lost 0 bases, and 10 bases lay between the germline ends. Per germline, CDR1 SGHDT and CDR2 YYEEEE. The CDR3 is 13 residues long. This entry comes from a study of T cell clonality in common variable immunodeficiency. Using immunoSEQ multiplex PCR, the repertoire was profiled, and TCRdb retains in-frame clones only, with some absent. The sample has more than 35,000 clones, none seen only once. Sample: peripheral blood mononuclear cells. This receptor was identified in a person aged 18-69 years in good health. This sequence joins TRBV5-6 and TRBJ1-2; maybe TRBD1 (6 bases). CDR3 in amino acids: CASRRTANYGYTF. The covered CDR3 bases are TGTGCCAGCCGGCGGACAGCTAACTATGGC.